This paragraph covers one T cell receptor (beta chain) sequence. Its antigen specificity is not known. Base qualities are not at hand, and no much larger clone is one base apart. The CDR1 and CDR2 encoded by the germline V gene are MNHEY and SVGAGI. V and J are trimmed by 7 bases and 7 bases, and the gene matches miss 12 bases of the junction. There are 15 amino acids in the CDR3, from cysteine to phenylalanine inclusive. Here the CDR3 DNA is all that survives: 45 bases in frame from base 1. The sample originates from a study of shared clonotypes between healthy human individuals (dated by TCRdb to 2020 to 2022). Describing the broader study: A few men and a couple of women, aged 18 to 49 years, made up the cohort. Per donor, three plates each were used for CD4 naive and CD4 memory, two for CD8 naive, and one for CD8 memory. Blood TCR repertoires of four to six healthy adults were deeply sequenced to estimate repertoire size and the extent of clonotype sharing between individuals. Libraries were prepared and TCR repertoires were sequenced by different laboratories using diverse techniques, in order to increase sequencing depth and limit assay-specific biases. Per donor, leukapheresis produced somewhere between about 0.94 and 9 billion PBMCs.

Healthy HIV-negative adults with no recently reported acute infections or vaccinations were included as donors. Only Caucasian adults living in Nashville, Tennessee, USA were represented among the donors. CD4+ T cells were enriched through magnetic negative selection, after which naive cells were positively selected on CD45RA and the remaining negative fraction served as the memory subset. Blood was collected by leukapheresis, and PBMCs were isolated by Ficoll-Histopaque density gradient centrifugation and then cryopreserved in liquid nitrogen vapor phase. Analytical flow cytometry was used to check the purity and quantity of every magnetically sorted T cell population. From each sorted fraction, genomic DNA was isolated and quantified by UV absorbance on a Nanodrop 2000c. Using the deep immunoSEQ assay, multiplex PCR amplified TCR CDR3 regions from genomic DNA. For each cell subset, the extracted genomic DNA was distributed evenly across all wells of several immunoSEQ 96-well plates, and each plate served as one replicate. For sorted subsets, 200 to 250 ng genomic DNA, equal to 30,000 or so T cell genomes, was loaded into each replicate PCR. Purified libraries were quantified with a Qubit 3.0 fluorometer, sized on a Bioanalyzer 2100, and re-quantified with the KAPA Library Quantification kit. Each immunoSEQ 96-well plate was sequenced on its own single-read 150-cycle Illumina NextSeq 550 flow cell. Turning to the authors' computational methods: Because only junctional sequences without quality scores were contained in the immunoSEQ output, filtering matching that applied to full-length reads could not be performed. Sequences were annotated with PyIR, a Python wrapper for IgBLAST v1.9, using IMGT germline references to assign V/J genes and CDR3. Any read was removed if the V/J assignment was weak (E-value above 1e-6), the CDR3 was missing, or the read contained stop codons, out-of-frame junctions, or ambiguous translated residues. V3J clonotypes were defined by identical inferred V gene, J gene, and CDR3 amino acid sequence. Percentage overlap between repertoires was computed as shared unique clonotypes divided by the size of the smaller repertoire. Repertoire richness was assessed with RTK rarefaction, the Chao1 estimator, and Recon v2.1 estimates of unobserved clonotypes. OLGA was used to compute generation probabilities for all TCRbeta clonotypes that the gDNA method yielded from a few donors. As stored in TCRdb, this immuneACCESS dataset retains in-frame rearrangements with V and J assigned. A fraction of the clones does not appear; measured against another copy, unresolved V genes explain less than half of the discrepancy, and the remainder lacks a known reason. That table supplies the V and J calls and clone size; D and trimming were determined from the DNA. This sample has some 2,100,000 clones in its table, and almost 96% of those were observed once. The ten largest account for 0.13% of the sample.

The paper's findings and limits, for the study overall: Because the study included only a small number of donors, the genetic and exposure-history diversity represented was limited. Rarefaction of sorted-subset datasets indicated incomplete sequencing despite the large sequencing depth. Larger estimated clonotype richness was generally found for naive subsets than for memory subsets. When a few donors were compared, the shared fraction of clonotypes was roughly 5% for naive CD4, 3% to 4% for naive CD8, roughly 2.5% for memory CD4, and around 0.4% for memory CD8. Compared with non-shared clonotypes, clonotypes shared by all four sorted-subset donors had higher generation probabilities. Based on pairwise subsampling, the degree of clonotype sharing among donors was expected to be affected by sequencing depth. Sampling was restricted to blood, and TCR repertoires in tissue are likely to differ from TCR repertoires in blood.

This receptor was identified in a young man in good health. The sample was naive CD4+ T cells sorted from blood. Explained via the paper, the cell subset or site label denotes: CD45RA+ positively selected. The V and J segments used are TRBV6-5 and TRBJ2-4; 8 central nucleotides agree with TRBD2. The CDR3 protein: CASKSGRGAYNIQYF. Here is the DNA: TGTGCCAGCAAAAGCGGGAGAGGGGCGTACAACATTCAGTACTTC.